The 5 T cell receptor beta chains given below trace back to one sample, sequenced in a study of blood T cells in healthy people across ages. Next came a second PCR, run for about 7 to 12 cycles, which used a sample-barcoded 5' primer along with a J-beta primer mix. Each CDR3 protein is one row after TCRdb ran MiXCR on the 5' RACE reads. This table holds about a million distinct CDR3 sequences, around 54% found once. The sample consisted of blood. The receptors were sampled from a woman aged 60 to 75 in good health.

This clonotype has just one count. The chain carries TRBV30 and TRBJ2-7; perhaps TRBD2 as D (5 bases). The CDR3 length is 14 residues. Germline-derived CDR1 and CDR2 are GTSNPN and SVGIG (reference sequence). The CDR3 region is CVLLYRTFHYEQYF. In DNA, the CDR3 is TGTGTCCTTCTCTATCGGACTTTCCACTACGAGCAGTACTTC.

With respect to this clonotype: Possible read error: a much larger clone is one base away. The CDR3 here is CASSISGGRGDEQFF. The CDR3 nucleotides read TGTGCCAGCAGCATTAGCGGGGGTCGTGGGGATGAGCAGTTCTTC. The chain recombines TRBV9 with TRBJ2-1, with 9 bases matching TRBD2. The V segment lost 4 bases and the J segment 8 bases; nucleotides outside the gene matches: 10. The CDR3 spans 15 residues. Germline V CDR1 and CDR2: SGDLS, YYNGEE. Together with reference TRBV9 and TRBJ2-1, the CDR3 gives the full variable domain: DSGVTQTPKHLITATGQRVTLRCSPRSGDLSVYWYQQSLDQGLQFLIQYYNGEERAKGNILERFSAQQFPDLHSELNLSSLELGDSALYFCASSISGGRGDEQFFGPGTRLTVL.

On this clonotype itself: A read error may explain this, as a much larger clone is one base away. This chain uses TRBV10-3 with TRBJ2-4, with D unclear. The better agreement between TRBJ2-7 and the DNA end casts doubt on the J call. In germline, CDR1 is ENHRY, CDR2 SYGVKD. The CDR3 covers 11 residues. In DNA, the CDR3 is TGTGCCATCAGTGAGTCGAACGAGCAGTACTTC. This gives the protein CAISESNEQYF.

This clonotype was found a few times. V usage is TRBV6-5 and J usage is TRBJ2-6; D gene unclear. The CDR3 totals 17 residues. CDR1 is MNHEY and CDR2 is SVGAGI in the germline V gene. V was pared by 2 bases and J by 4 bases, with 15 bases between. CDR3 DNA: TGTGCCAGCAGTTACCTGATTCGTCCGCGCGGGGCCAACGTCCTGACTTTC. Translation: CASSYLIRPRGANVLTF.

This clonotype showed up just a few times. V gene TRBV20-1 combines with J gene TRBJ1-2; 11 bases agree with TRBD1. Germline-derived CDR1 and CDR2 are DFQATT and SNEGSKA (reference sequence). This CDR3 is 14 amino acids long. The CDR3 DNA reads TGCAGCTCAGGGACAGGGGGACTGAACTATGGCTACACCTTC. This translates into CSSGTGGLNYGYTF.